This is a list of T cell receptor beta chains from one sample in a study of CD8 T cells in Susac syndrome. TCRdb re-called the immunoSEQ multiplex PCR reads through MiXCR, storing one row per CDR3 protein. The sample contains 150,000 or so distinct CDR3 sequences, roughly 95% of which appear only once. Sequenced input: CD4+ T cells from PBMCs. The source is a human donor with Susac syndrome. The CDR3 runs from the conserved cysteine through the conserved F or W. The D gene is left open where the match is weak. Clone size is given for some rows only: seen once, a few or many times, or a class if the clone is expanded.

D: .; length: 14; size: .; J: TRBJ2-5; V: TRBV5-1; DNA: TGCGCCAGCAGCTTGGGACAGAGCCAAGAGACCCAGTACTTC; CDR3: CASSLGQSQETQYF
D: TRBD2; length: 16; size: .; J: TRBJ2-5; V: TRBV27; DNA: TGTGTCAGCAGTCCCACACTTAGCGGGAGAAGGGAGACCCAGTACTTC; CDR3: CVSSPTLSGRRETQYF
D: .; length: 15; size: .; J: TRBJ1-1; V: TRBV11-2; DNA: TGTGCCAGCAGCCCACGCTCGGGGATAGACACTGAAGCTTTCTTT; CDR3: CASSPRSGIDTEAFF
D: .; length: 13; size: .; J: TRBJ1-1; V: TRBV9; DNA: TGTGCCAGCAGCGTAGGCAGGAACACTGAAGCTTTCTTT; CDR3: CASSVGRNTEAFF
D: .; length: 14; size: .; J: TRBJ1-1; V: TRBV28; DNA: TGTGCCAGCAGTTTAGGAGATAGGGTTCCCGAAGCTTTCTTT; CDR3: CASSLGDRVPEAFF
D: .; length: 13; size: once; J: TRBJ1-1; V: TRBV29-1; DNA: TGCAGCGTTGTTGTTTTGGTGGGGACTGAAGCTTTCTTT; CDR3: CSVVVLVGTEAFF
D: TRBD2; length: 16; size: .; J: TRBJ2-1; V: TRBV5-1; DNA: TGCGCCAGCAGCAGCGGGACTAGATTGGATAGAAATGAGCAGTTCTTC; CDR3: CASSSGTRLDRNEQFF
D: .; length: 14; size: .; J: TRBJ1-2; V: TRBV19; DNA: TGTGCCAGTTCTCCCTCAGGACGGGGCGATGGCTACACCTTC; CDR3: CASSPSGRGDGYTF
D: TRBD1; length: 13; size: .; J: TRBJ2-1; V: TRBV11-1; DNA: TGTGCCAGCAGCTCACAGGGGGGAAATGAGCAGTTCTTC; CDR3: CASSSQGGNEQFF
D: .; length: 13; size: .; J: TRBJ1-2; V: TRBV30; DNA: TGTGCCTGGAGTCCTCGGACAGCCTATGGCTACACCTTC; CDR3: CAWSPRTAYGYTF
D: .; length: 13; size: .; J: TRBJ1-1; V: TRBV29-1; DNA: TGCAGCGTTGGGGGAACTTTGAACACTGAAGCTTTCTTT; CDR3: CSVGGTLNTEAFF
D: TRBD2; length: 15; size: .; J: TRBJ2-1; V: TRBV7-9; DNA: TGTGCCAGCAGCTTACTACAAGCGGGGAACAATGAGCAGTTCTTC; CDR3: CASSLLQAGNNEQFF
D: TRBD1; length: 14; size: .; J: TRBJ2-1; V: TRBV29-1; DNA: TGCAGCGTCTACAGGACAGGGATGGTAAATGAGCAGTTCTTC; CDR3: CSVYRTGMVNEQFF
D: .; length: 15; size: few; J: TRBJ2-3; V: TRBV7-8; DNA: TGTGCCAGCAGCTTAGAGGAGGCTTACACAGATACGCAGTATTTT; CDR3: CASSLEEAYTDTQYF
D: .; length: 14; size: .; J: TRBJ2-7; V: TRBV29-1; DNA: TGCAGCGTTGGAAGGCGGGCCCTCACCTACGAGCAGTACTTC; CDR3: CSVGRRALTYEQYF
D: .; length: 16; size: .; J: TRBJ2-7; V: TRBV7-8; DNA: TGTGCCAGCAGCGATTACCGGTGGCCAGGGACCTACGAGCAGTACTTC; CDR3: CASSDYRWPGTYEQYF
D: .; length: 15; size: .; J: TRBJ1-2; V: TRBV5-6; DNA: TGTGCCAGCAGCTTGGTTTCCGCAGATACCTATGGCTACACCTTC; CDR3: CASSLVSADTYGYTF
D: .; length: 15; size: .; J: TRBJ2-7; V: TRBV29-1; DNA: TGCAGCGTTGAGTTGATGGGGACGGCAACCTACGAGCAGTACTTC; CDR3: CSVELMGTATYEQYF
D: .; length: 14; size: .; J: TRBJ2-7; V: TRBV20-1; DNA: TGCAGTGCTCCCGAGGGGAGGATCTCCTACGAGCAGTACTTC; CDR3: CSAPEGRISYEQYF
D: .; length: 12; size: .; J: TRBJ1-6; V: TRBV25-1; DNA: TGTGCCAGCAGTGATTCGAATTCACCCCTCCACTTT; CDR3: CASSDSNSPLHF
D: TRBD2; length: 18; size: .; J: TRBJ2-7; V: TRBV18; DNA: TGTGCCAGCTCACCAACGTTAGGCCTAGCGGGGACCTCCTACGAGCAGTACTTC; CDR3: CASSPTLGLAGTSYEQYF
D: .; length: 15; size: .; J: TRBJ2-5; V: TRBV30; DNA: TGTGCCTGGAGTGTATGGATCGGGGAAGGCGAGACCCAGTACTTC; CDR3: CAWSVWIGEGETQYF
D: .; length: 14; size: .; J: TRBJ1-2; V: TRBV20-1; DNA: TGCAGTGCTAGGGACCTACAGGGCTACTATGGCTACACCTTC; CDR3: CSARDLQGYYGYTF
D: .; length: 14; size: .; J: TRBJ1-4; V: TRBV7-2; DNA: TGTGCCAGCAGCATACAGGCGTCGAATGAAAAACTGTTTTTT; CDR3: CASSIQASNEKLFF
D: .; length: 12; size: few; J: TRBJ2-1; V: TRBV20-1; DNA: TGCAGTGCTCTCCCCCGGGACGGTGAGCAGTTCTTC; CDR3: CSALPRDGEQFF
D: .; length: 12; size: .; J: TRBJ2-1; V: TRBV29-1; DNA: TGCAGCGTCCCGGTACCGCAGGATGAGCAGTTCTTC; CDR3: CSVPVPQDEQFF
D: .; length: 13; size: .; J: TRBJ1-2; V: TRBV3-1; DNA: TGTGCCAGCAGCCAGCTGAGGGGGGCTGGCTACACCTTC; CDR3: CASSQLRGAGYTF
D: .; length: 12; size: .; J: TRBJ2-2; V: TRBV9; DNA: TGTGCCAGCAGTCAGCAAACCGGGGAGCTGTTTTTT; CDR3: CASSQQTGELFF
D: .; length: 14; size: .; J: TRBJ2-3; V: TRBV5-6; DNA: TGTGCCAGCAGCCCCTACGTGGGCGCAGATACGCAGTATTTT; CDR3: CASSPYVGADTQYF
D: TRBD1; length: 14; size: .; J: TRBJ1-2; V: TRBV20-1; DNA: TGCAGTGCTAGAGATTTTAGGACAGGGGATGGCTACACCTTC; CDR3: CSARDFRTGDGYTF
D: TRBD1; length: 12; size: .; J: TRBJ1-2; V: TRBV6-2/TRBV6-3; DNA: TGTGCCAGCGGACAGGGGGCCGGTGGCTACACCTTC; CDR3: CASGQGAGGYTF
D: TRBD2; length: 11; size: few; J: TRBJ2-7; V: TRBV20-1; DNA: TGCAGTGCTCGGACTAGCTACGAGCAGTACTTC; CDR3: CSARTSYEQYF
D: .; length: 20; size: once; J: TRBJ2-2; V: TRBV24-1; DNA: TGTGCCACCAGTGATTTCCCCCAGGGTAGGAGGAACGCGAACACCGGGGAGCTGTTTTTT; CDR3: CATSDFPQGRRNANTGELFF
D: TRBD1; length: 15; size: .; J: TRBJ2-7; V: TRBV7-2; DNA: TGTGCCAGCAGCCTACAGGGGGCCATCTCGGACGAGCAGTACTTC; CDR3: CASSLQGAISDEQYF
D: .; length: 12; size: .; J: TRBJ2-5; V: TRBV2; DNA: TGTGCCAGCAAGGACAATGGGGAGACCCAGTACTTC; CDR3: CASKDNGETQYF
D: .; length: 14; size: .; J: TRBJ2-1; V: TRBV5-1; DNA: TGCGCCAGCAAGGAACACAGCTCCTACAATGAGCAGTTCTTC; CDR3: CASKEHSSYNEQFF
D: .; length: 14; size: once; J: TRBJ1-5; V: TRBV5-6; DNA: TGTGCCAGCAGCGTGCTGAGGGGCAATCAGCCCCAGCATTTT; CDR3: CASSVLRGNQPQHF
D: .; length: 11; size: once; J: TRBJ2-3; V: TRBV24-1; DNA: TGTGCCACCAGTGATTGGGATACGCAGTATTTT; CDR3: CATSDWDTQYF
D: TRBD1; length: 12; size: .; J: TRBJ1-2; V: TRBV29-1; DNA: TGCAGCGTGGGGACAGGGAATCATGGCTACACCTTC; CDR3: CSVGTGNHGYTF
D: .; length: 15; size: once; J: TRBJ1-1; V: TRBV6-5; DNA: TGTGCCAGCAGTTACCGTAACAGTAACCGCACTGAAGCTTTCTTT; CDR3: CASSYRNSNRTEAFF
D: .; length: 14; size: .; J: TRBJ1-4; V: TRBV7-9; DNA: TGTGCCAGCAGTGGCAGGAGGACTAATGAAAAACTGTTTTTT; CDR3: CASSGRRTNEKLFF
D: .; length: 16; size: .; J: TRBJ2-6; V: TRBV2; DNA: TGTGCCAGCAGTCCCGGGACACCCTTCGGTGCCAACGTCCTGACTTTC; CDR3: CASSPGTPFGANVLTF
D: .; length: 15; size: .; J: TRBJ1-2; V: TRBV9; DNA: TGTGCCAGCAGCGTAGGGGTACTATCTAACTATGGCTACACCTTC; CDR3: CASSVGVLSNYGYTF
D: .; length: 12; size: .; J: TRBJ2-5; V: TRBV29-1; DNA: TGCAGCGTTGGAGGGACCTGGGAGACCCAGTACTTC; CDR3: CSVGGTWETQYF
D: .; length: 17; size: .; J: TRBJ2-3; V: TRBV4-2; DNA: TGTGCCAGCAGCCAAGAAGCTACCCGGGGGAGGACAGATACGCAGTATTTT; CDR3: CASSQEATRGRTDTQYF
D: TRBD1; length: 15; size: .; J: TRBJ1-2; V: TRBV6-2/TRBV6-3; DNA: TGTGCCAGCAGTTACTCGGGGACAGTTTCTTATGGCTACACCTTC; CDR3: CASSYSGTVSYGYTF
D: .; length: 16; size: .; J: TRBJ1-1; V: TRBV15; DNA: TGTGCCACCAGCAGAGATTGGGCAGGCCAAGAGACTGAAGCTTTCTTT; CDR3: CATSRDWAGQETEAFF
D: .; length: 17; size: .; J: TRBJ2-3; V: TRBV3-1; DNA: TGTGCCAGCAGCCCCCGAGGGAGGCGGACTTACACAGATACGCAGTATTTT; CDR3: CASSPRGRRTYTDTQYF
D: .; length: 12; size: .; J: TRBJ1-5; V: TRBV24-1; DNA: TGTGCCACCAGTGATTTGAATCAGCCCCAGCATTTT; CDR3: CATSDLNQPQHF
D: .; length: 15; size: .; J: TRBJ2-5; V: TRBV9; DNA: TGTGCCAGCAGCAGTAGCCCCGACCCCGTTGGGACCCAGTACTTC; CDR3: CASSSSPDPVGTQYF
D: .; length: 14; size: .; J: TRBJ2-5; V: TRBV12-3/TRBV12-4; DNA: TGTGCCAGTTCCACGGGGGACGCGGGAGAGACCCAGTACTTC; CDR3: CASSTGDAGETQYF
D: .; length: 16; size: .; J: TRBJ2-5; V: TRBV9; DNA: TGTGCCAGCAGCGTATCGGGGGCCCCGACCCAAGAGACCCAGTACTTC; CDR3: CASSVSGAPTQETQYF
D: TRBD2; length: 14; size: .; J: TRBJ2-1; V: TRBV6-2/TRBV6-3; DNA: TGTGCCAGCAAACTAGCGGGAGGGGTGTATGAGCAGTTCTTC; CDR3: CASKLAGGVYEQFF
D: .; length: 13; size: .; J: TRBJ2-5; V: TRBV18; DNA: TGTGCCAGCTCACGTGGACAGCAAGAGACCCAGTACTTC; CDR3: CASSRGQQETQYF
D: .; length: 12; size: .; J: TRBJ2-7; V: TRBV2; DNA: TGTGCCGGAACGATATCCCGCGGCGAGCAGTACTTC; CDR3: CAGTISRGEQYF